This T cell receptor beta chain emerged from a study of blood T cell repertoires in COVID-19. In the authors' methods: Cell counts per sample came from amplifying reference gene primers. Libraries were prepared by immunoSEQ multiplex PCR; TCRdb keeps only in-frame clonotypes and omits some of them. V, J and clone size are taken as reported in that table, and D and trimming were inferred from the DNA itself. The sample has a few hundred thousand clones; around 90% are singletons. The V end was cut by 1 base, the J end by 1 base, with 17 bases between. This CDR3 is 17 amino acids long. Germline V lookup: CDR1 SGHVT, CDR2 SQSDAQ. Across about two dozen US areas, participants ranged in age from 18 to 89 years. Participants' reported clinical history set cohort assignment. Cohort 3 donors were reported recovered after two negative PCRs, clearance, or symptom resolution.

The chain recombines TRBV7-4 with TRBJ2-7, with D possibly TRBD1 on 6 matching bases. The specimen was PBMCs or T cells enriched from blood (not recorded which). This sequence originates from a woman younger than 35 who had recovered from COVID-19. The CDR3 spells CASSLDGTNPRSYEQYF. For the CDR3, the DNA is TGTGCCAGCAGCTTAGACGGGACAAATCCTCGATCCTACGAGCAGTACTTC.